The next 30 T cell receptor beta chains were all read from a single sample in a study of blood T cell repertoires in COVID-19. Clones were read by immunoSEQ multiplex PCR, and TCRdb kept only the in-frame ones, dropping some. The data contain approximately 130,000 clones, roughly 79% of them singletons. Specimen: peripheral blood. Every receptor here comes from a human donor in a cohort sampled during active COVID-19.

This clone was observed a few times. The chain links TRBV12-3 or TRBV12-4 to TRBJ2-7, with D possibly matching TRBD1 (6 bases). CDR3 length: 13 amino acids. V was pared by 3 bases and J by 7 bases, with 13 bases between. The CDR3 here is CASSFPGQLEQYF. CDR3 nucleotide sequence: TGTGCCAGCAGTTTCCCTGGACAGCTAGAGCAGTACTTC.

CDR3 nucleotide sequence: TGTGCCAGCCAGACGGGACAGGGAATTAAGTATTTT. It is translated as CASQTGQGIKYF. This chain connects TRBV2 to TRBJ2-3; 9 positions agree with TRBD1. This CDR3 has 12 amino acids. Germline CDR1 is SNHLY and CDR2 is FYNNEI. The V and J ends lost 8 bases and 13 bases, in that order; junction bases with no gene match: 10.

This chain joins TRBV5-4 and TRBJ2-2; TRBD1 aligns across 7 bases. CDR1 and CDR2 (germline): SGHNT, YYREEE (reference sequence). V lost 2 bases, J lost 4 bases, and 8 bases stayed unmatched. The length of the CDR3 is 16 residues. This CDR3 is CASSFDRGLVTGELFF. The CDR3 DNA follows: TGTGCCAGCAGCTTTGATAGGGGGCTCGTCACCGGGGAGCTGTTTTTT.

This chain joins TRBV15 and TRBJ2-1; 7 nucleotides align to TRBD2. This CDR3 contains 15 residues. CDR1 and CDR2 from the germline V gene are LNHNV and YYDKDF (reference sequence). J lost 8 bases, V lost 5 bases, and 12 bases had no gene match. The CDR3 is CATSQPSGGKYEQFF. The CDR3 DNA is TGTGCCACCAGCCAACCTAGCGGTGGGAAATATGAGCAGTTCTTC.

This chain links TRBV21-1 with TRBJ2-2; the D segment call TRBD1 is taken from the table without a DNA check. TRBV21-1 is a pseudogene. The CDR3 totals 14 residues. CDR3 nucleotides: TGTGCCAGCAGAGTCGACAGAGACACCGGGGAGCTGTTTTTT. Amino acids: CASRVDRDTGELFF.

This chain links TRBV19 with TRBJ1-3; D may be TRBD1 (5 bases). The CDR3 has 14 residues. Between the trimmed V and J ends, which lost 2 bases and 3 bases, there was a span of 8 bases. The germline V gene encodes CDR1 LNHDA and CDR2 SQIVND (reference sequence). CDR3 loop: CASSIQGIGNTIYF. CDR3 in DNA: TGTGCCAGTAGTATACAGGGTATTGGAAACACCATATATTTT.

The V call is TRBV5-6, the J call TRBJ2-5; the match to TRBD2 covers 7 bases. Germline CDR1 SGHDT, CDR2 YYEEEE. The trim removed 2 bases at V and 5 bases at J, leaving 6 bases unmatched. The CDR3 contains 14 residues. The DNA of the CDR3 is TGTGCCAGCAGCTTTGGGGGGGGAGAGGAGACCCAGTACTTC. It yields the protein CASSFGGGEETQYF.

In DNA form, the CDR3 reads TGTGCCAGCAGCTCATCCGTAGTGACAGGGGTTCCCTCCTACGAGCAGTACTTC. Translation: CASSSSVVTGVPSYEQYF. The chain employs TRBV5-4 and TRBJ2-7, with 8 positions matching TRBD1. Unmatched junction bases numbered 14, after V lost 3 bases and J lost 0 bases. Germline V gene data show CDR1 as SGHNT and CDR2 as YYREEE (reference sequence). This CDR3 is 18 amino acids long.

This chain joins TRBV28 and TRBJ1-5; TRBD1 might be the D (6 bases). CDR1 is MDHEN, CDR2 SYDVKM, per germline. V was cut by 7 bases and J by 7 bases, with 17 bases left in between. The CDR3 covers 14 residues. CDR3 protein: CASIGGQTKQPQHF. The CDR3 DNA follows: TGTGCCAGCATCGGAGGACAGACAAAACAGCCCCAGCATTTT.

This clone was seen more than once but under ten times. The chain employs TRBV5-4 and TRBJ1-1; D might be TRBD1 (6 bases). V was cut by 0 bases and J by 7 bases, with 16 bases left in between. The CDR3 is 15 amino acids. Looked up from germline, CDR1 is SGHNT and CDR2 is YYREEE (reference sequence). The CDR3 sequence: CASSLAWQGSVEAFF. As DNA, the CDR3 is TGTGCCAGCAGCTTGGCCTGGCAGGGGAGTGTTGAAGCTTTCTTT.

At least ten counts were recorded for this clone. The chain links TRBV29-1 to TRBJ2-5, with 8 nucleotides matching TRBD1. The ends lost 3 bases at V and 4 bases at J; junction bases unmatched: 7. CDR1 is SQVTM and CDR2 is ANQGSEA in the germline V gene. CDR3 length: 14 residues. CDR3 amino acids: CSVESQGAAETQYF. CDR3 sequence (DNA): TGCAGCGTTGAGTCGCAGGGGGCGGCAGAGACCCAGTACTTC.

The chain recombines TRBV6-1 with TRBJ2-5; D possibly corresponds to TRBD2 (6 bases). The CDR3 sequence is 16 residues long. Germline V gene data show CDR1 as MNHNS and CDR2 as SASEGT. The V end lost 2 bases, the J end lost 7 bases, and 20 bases lay between the germline ends. The chain's CDR3 is CASSELAGIISRTQYF. DNA of the CDR3: TGTGCCAGCAGTGAATTGGCGGGGATAATAAGTCGGACCCAGTACTTC.

The V and J genes are TRBV7-9 and TRBJ1-1; unclear D gene. V lost 3 bases and J lost 2, with 10 bases in between. Germline values: CDR1 SEHNR, CDR2 FQNEAQ (reference sequence). The CDR3 length is 14 residues. The CDR3 DNA reads TGTGCCAGCAGCTTCCTTTCCTCCAACACTGAAGCTTTCTTT. As protein: CASSFLSSNTEAFF.

The V gene is TRBV18, the J gene TRBJ1-5; 9 bases align to TRBD1. Trimming at V came to 10 bases and at J to 5 bases, leaving 12 bases not matched to a gene. The length of the CDR3 is 15 residues. Germline-derived CDR1 and CDR2 are KGHSH and LQKENI. The CDR3 DNA reads as TGTGCCATCTCTCGTCCGGGACAGGGTTATCAGCCCCAGCATTTT. Translating gives CAISRPGQGYQPQHF.

The chain employs TRBV12-3 or TRBV12-4 and TRBJ1-1, with TRBD1 matching 11 bases. V was pared by 4 bases and J by 10 bases, with 5 bases of the junction left unmatched. CDR3 length: 13 residues. The CDR3 bases are TGTGCCAGCAGTTCGGACAGGGGGCTAGGAGCTTTCTTT. Its translation is CASSSDRGLGAFF.

The genes are TRBV30 and TRBJ2-5; D is possibly TRBD1 (6 bases). Germline values: CDR1 GTSNPN, CDR2 SVGIG (reference sequence). Trimming shortened V by 2 bases and J by 2 bases, and 12 bases separated the two germline ends. CDR3 length equals 14 residues. Here the CDR3 DNA reads TGTGCCTGGAGTTGGGGGACACAGCAAGAGACCCAGTACTTC. Protein: CAWSWGTQQETQYF.

The chain joins TRBV15 to TRBJ1-4, with D possibly matching TRBD1 (5 bases). The CDR3 consists of 15 residues. V was trimmed by 1 base and J by 7 bases, leaving 13 bases between them. Germline CDR1 reads LNHNV; CDR2 reads YYDKDF (reference sequence). The CDR3 DNA reads TGTGCCACCAGCAGAGTGGGGGGTTCCAGTGAAAAACTGTTTTTT. Translated, it gives CATSRVGGSSEKLFF.

The chain recombines TRBV15 with TRBJ2-6; 8 positions match TRBD2. Germline CDR1 is LNHNV and CDR2 is YYDKDF (reference sequence). After removal of 0 bases from V and 2 bases from J, the junction contained 3 bases not matched to a gene. The CDR3 totals 17 residues. The DNA for the CDR3 is TGTGCCACCAGCAGAGACCCCGGGGGGGCTGGGGCCAACGTCCTGACTTTC. Translation: CATSRDPGGAGANVLTF. Drawing the rest from reference TRBV15 and TRBJ2-6, the complete variable domain is DAMVIQNPRYQVTQFGKPVTLSCSQTLNHNVMYWYQQKSSQAPKLLFHYYDKDFNNEADTPDNFQSRRPNTSFCFLDIRSPGLGDTAMYLCATSRDPGGAGANVLTFGAGSRLTVL.

This clone was picked up a small number of times. V is TRBV7-8 and J is TRBJ2-5, with TRBD2 identical over 11 bases. Germline loops: CDR1 SGHVS, CDR2 FQNEAQ. V was pared by 3 bases and J by 2 bases, with 2 bases of the junction left unmatched. The CDR3 runs to 15 residues. CDR3 nucleotides: TGTGCCAGCAGCTTTGGGACTAGCGGACAAGAGACCCAGTACTTC. It translates to CASSFGTSGQETQYF.

The V gene is TRBV4-1, the J gene TRBJ2-5, with 8 nucleotides matching TRBD1. The ends lost 1 base at V and 5 bases at J; junction bases unmatched: 6. Per the germline V gene, CDR1 is MGHRA and CDR2 is YSYEKL. The CDR3 is 15 amino acids. Here the CDR3 DNA reads TGCGCCAGCAGCCAAGCAGGGGGCTCGGTGGAGACCCAGTACTTC. Amino acids: CASSQAGGSVETQYF.

This clone was seen a single time. The chain employs TRBV14 and TRBJ1-3; D not certain. The CDR3 runs 15 residues. Germline assignment: CDR1 SGHDN and CDR2 FVKESK. The ends were cut back, 0 bases at V and 3 bases at J, with 9 bases in the middle. The CDR3 loop is CASSQDLGDGNTIYF. The CDR3 bases are TGTGCCAGCAGCCAAGATCTAGGCGATGGAAACACCATATATTTT.

This chain uses TRBV18 with TRBJ1-1; 8 bases agree with TRBD1. Trimming at V came to 6 bases and at J to 2 bases, leaving 2 bases not matched to a gene. Per germline, CDR1 KGHSH and CDR2 LQKENI. This CDR3 is built from 13 residues. CDR3 region: CASSDRVNTEAFF. The CDR3 DNA follows: TGTGCCAGCTCGGACAGGGTAAACACTGAAGCTTTCTTT.

This clone was recorded once. The chain is built from TRBV4-1 and TRBJ1-4; TRBD1 is a possible D gene (5 bases). Trimming removed 0 bases at V and 8 bases at J, with 16 bases between. The CDR3 extends over 16 amino acids. Germline CDR1 reads MGHRA; CDR2 reads YSYEKL. CDR3 residues: CASSQDGRGRGEKLFF. CDR3 sequence (DNA): TGCGCCAGCAGCCAAGATGGGAGGGGCCGAGGGGAAAAACTGTTTTTT.

The rearrangement links TRBV14 to TRBJ1-4; 7 bases line up with TRBD1. Per germline, CDR1 SGHDN and CDR2 FVKESK. The CDR3 sequence is 18 residues long. The junction had 15 bases not matched to a gene; V was cut back by 0 bases and J by 8 bases. The CDR3 region has the DNA TGTGCCAGCAGCCAAGATGAGGGTTGGTGGAGGGGGCCGGAAAAACTGTTTTTT. Its translation: CASSQDEGWWRGPEKLFF. Full variable domain (rest looked up from reference TRBV14 and TRBJ1-4): EAGVTQFPSHSVIEKGQTVTLRCDPISGHDNLYWYRRVMGKEIKFLLHFVKESKQDESGMPNNRFLAERTGGTYSTLKVQPAELEDSGVYFCASSQDEGWWRGPEKLFFGSGTQLSVL.

J is TRBJ2-5 and V is TRBV11-2, with TRBD2 matching over 13 bases. The V gene's germline CDR1 is SGHAT and CDR2 FQNNGV. There are 15 residues in the CDR3. Trimming at V came to 5 bases and at J to 5 bases, leaving 5 bases not matched to a gene. CDR3 sequence reads: CASSILAGGQETQYF. The CDR3 DNA is TGTGCCAGCAGCATACTAGCGGGGGGGCAGGAGACCCAGTACTTC.

The chain uses TRBV5-1 and TRBJ2-3, with 10 positions matching TRBD1. The CDR3 runs to 13 residues. The germline V gene has CDR1 SGHRS and CDR2 YFSETQ. With 7 bases clipped from V and 5 bases from J, the junction kept 4 bases outside the gene matches. CDR3 DNA sequence: TGCGCCAGCTCCGGACAGGGGGGAGATACGCAGTATTTT. This gives the protein CASSGQGGDTQYF. Combining the CDR3 with reference TRBV5-1 and TRBJ2-3 gives the whole variable domain KAGVTQTPRYLIKTRGQQVTLSCSPISGHRSVSWYQQTPGQGLQFLFEYFSETQRNKGNFPGRFSGRQFSNSRSEMNVSTLELGDSALYLCASSGQGGDTQYFGPGTRLTVL.

The chain combines TRBV28 with TRBJ2-3, with 7 positions matching TRBD2. The V gene's germline CDR1 is MDHEN and CDR2 SYDVKM. V shed 5 bases, J shed 0 bases, and the junction held 8 bases outside the gene matches. This CDR3 is built from 16 residues. CDR3 DNA sequence: TGTGCCAGCAGTAGCCCTAGCGGATCTAGCACAGATACGCAGTATTTT. Translating it yields CASSSPSGSSTDTQYF. Full variable domain (rest looked up from reference TRBV28 and TRBJ2-3): DVKVTQSSRYLVKRTGEKVFLECVQDMDHENMFWYRQDPGLGLRLIYFSYDVKMKEKGDIPEGYSVSREKKERFSLILESASTNQTSMYLCASSSPSGSSTDTQYFGPGTRLTVL.

This chain joins TRBV6-5 and TRBJ2-7; 7 nucleotides line up with TRBD1. V dropped 6 bases and J dropped 2; count of bases not matched to a gene: 7. This CDR3 has 14 amino acids. Looked up from germline, CDR1 is MNHEY and CDR2 is SVGAGI. CDR3 residues: CASSYRQGAYEQYF. CDR3 in DNA: TGTGCCAGCAGCTACAGACAGGGAGCCTACGAGCAGTACTTC.

This chain connects TRBV16 to TRBJ1-5; weak D call: TRBD1 (5 bases). The V end lost 2 bases, the J end lost 7 bases, and 9 bases lay between the germline ends. The CDR3 loop spans 13 amino acids. CDR1 and CDR2 (germline): KGHSY, FQNENV. The CDR3, as DNA: TGTGCCAGCAGCCAAGTATCAGGGCAGCCCCAGCATTTT. As protein: CASSQVSGQPQHF.

In DNA, the CDR3 is TGTGCCAGCAGCTTTTCAGGGTACCGAAACACCATATATTTT. This encodes CASSFSGYRNTIYF. The gene calls are TRBV7-9 and TRBJ1-3; tentative D call: TRBD1 (5 bases). This CDR3 is 14 amino acids long. V shed 3 bases and J shed 5 bases, with 11 bases lying between them. Germline CDR1 and CDR2: SEHNR and FQNEAQ (reference sequence).